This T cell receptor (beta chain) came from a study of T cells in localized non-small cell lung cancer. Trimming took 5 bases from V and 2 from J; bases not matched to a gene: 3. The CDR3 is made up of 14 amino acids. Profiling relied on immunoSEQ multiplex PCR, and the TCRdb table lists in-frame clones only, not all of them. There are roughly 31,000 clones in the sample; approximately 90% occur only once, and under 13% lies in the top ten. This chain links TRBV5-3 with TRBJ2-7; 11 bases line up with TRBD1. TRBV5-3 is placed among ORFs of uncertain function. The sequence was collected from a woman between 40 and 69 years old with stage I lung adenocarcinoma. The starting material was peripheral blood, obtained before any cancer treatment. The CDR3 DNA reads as TGTGCCAGAAGACGGGACAGGGGGACCTACGAGCAGTACTTC. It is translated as CARRRDRGTYEQYF.